What follows are 30 T cell receptor beta chains derived from one specimen sequenced in a study of T-cell reconstitution after alpha-beta-depleted transplantation in children. As it was prepared, the TCRbeta library received unique molecular identifiers. MiXCR, applied by TCRdb to the PCR reads, yields one record per CDR3 protein. This table has approximately 800,000 distinct CDR3 sequences, approximately 15% appearing once. Sequenced here: PBMCs, mostly from graft donor cells, sampled 360 days after TCRalphabeta/CD19-depleted stem cell transplant. The source of these receptors is a male patient aged 10 to 17 who had a stem cell transplant for acute lymphoblastic leukemia, so the T cells may come from the graft donor.

V and J are TRBV5-1 and TRBJ1-4; 7 bases fit TRBD1. Germline V gene lookup returns CDR1 SGHRS and CDR2 YFSETQ. V gave up 4 bases and J gave up 8 bases; unmatched junction bases: 11. CDR3 size: 15 residues. The CDR3 region is CASSPRQGHDEKLFF. The CDR3, as DNA: TGCGCCAGCAGCCCCAGACAGGGCCACGACGAAAAACTGTTTTTT.

The chain carries TRBV5-1 and TRBJ1-4; a possible D gene is TRBD1 (5 bases). Trimming removed 0 bases from V and 11 bases from J, with 8 bases in between. The CDR3 has 12 amino acids. Germline CDR1 is SGHRS and CDR2 is YFSETQ. The CDR3, as DNA: TGCGCCAGCAGCTTGGCCCGGGACAAACTGTTTTTT. Residues: CASSLARDKLFF.

This clonotype was observed a few times. The V and J genes are TRBV24-1 and TRBJ2-6, with D perhaps assigned TRBD1 or TRBD2 (5 bases each). Germline lookup yields CDR1 KGHDR and CDR2 SFDVKD. The V end lost 1 base, the J end lost 4 bases, and 10 bases lay between the germline ends. The length of the CDR3 is 16 residues. The CDR3, as DNA: TGTGCCACCAGTGATTTATCCGGGACCGGGGCCAACGTCCTGACTTTC. It yields the protein CATSDLSGTGANVLTF.

This clonotype was picked up a small number of times. V is TRBV6-5 and J is TRBJ2-7, with 7 bases aligning to TRBD2. The germline V gene has CDR1 MNHEY and CDR2 SVGAGI. This CDR3 region has 15 residues. V gave up 5 bases and J gave up 3 bases; unmatched junction bases: 10. DNA for the CDR3: TGTGCCAGCAGTACTAGCGAGAGATTGGACTACGAGCAGTACTTC. Translation gives CASSTSERLDYEQYF.

This rearrangement joins TRBV5-1 to TRBJ2-1, with D tentatively TRBD2 (6 bases). The CDR3 totals 15 residues. CDR1 SGHRS and CDR2 YFSETQ come from the germline V gene. V was shortened by 1 base and J by 4 bases, with 12 bases between the two germline ends. In nucleotides, the CDR3 is TGCGCCAGCAGCTTGAGGACTAAATCGTACAATGAGCAGTTCTTC. Its protein is CASSLRTKSYNEQFF. Variable domain in full (rest from reference TRBV5-1 and TRBJ2-1): KAGVTQTPRYLIKTRGQQVTLSCSPISGHRSVSWYQQTPGQGLQFLFEYFSETQRNKGNFPGRFSGRQFSNSRSEMNVSTLELGDSALYLCASSLRTKSYNEQFFGPGTRLTVL.

Many counts were recorded for this clonotype. The chain combines TRBV20-1 with TRBJ2-2, with 7 bases fitting TRBD2. The germline CDR1 and CDR2 sequences are DFQATT and SNEGSKA (reference sequence). CDR3 length: 17 residues. The trim removed 5 bases at V and 0 bases at J, leaving 12 bases unmatched. CDR3 in amino acids: CSAPRGLPFSNTGELFF. The DNA for the CDR3 is TGCAGTGCTCCCCGGGGACTACCATTTTCGAACACCGGGGAGCTGTTTTTT.

This clonotype has a handful of counts. The chain carries TRBV29-1 and TRBJ2-3; perhaps TRBD2 as D (5 bases). V shed 7 bases and J shed 1 base, with 15 bases lying between them. The CDR3 contains 14 residues. Germline CDR1 reads SQVTM; CDR2 reads ANQGSEA. This CDR3 reads CSGVSWRGTDTQYF. The DNA of the CDR3 is TGCAGCGGGGTGAGCTGGCGGGGCACAGATACGCAGTATTTT.

This clonotype occurred a few times. The rearrangement links TRBV5-5 to TRBJ1-3, with a possible D match to TRBD1 (6 bases). Germline V gives CDR1 SGHKS, CDR2 YYEKEE (reference sequence). CDR3 length equals 17 residues. V lost 0 bases to trimming and J lost 2 bases, with 15 bases between them. This chain's CDR3 is CASSLAPGTKTGNTIYF. The DNA of the CDR3 is TGTGCCAGCAGCTTGGCCCCGGGGACAAAAACTGGAAACACCATATATTTT. Full variable domain (remainder filled in from reference TRBV5-5 and TRBJ1-3): DAGVTQSPTHLIKTRGQQVTLRCSPISGHKSVSWYQQVLGQGPQFIFQYYEKEERGRGNFPDRFSARQFPNYSSELNVNALLLGDSALYLCASSLAPGTKTGNTIYFGEGSWLTVV.

The table lists this clonotype with many counts. The chain combines TRBV5-1 with TRBJ2-7, with D maybe TRBD1 (5 bases). Germline assignment: CDR1 SGHRS and CDR2 YFSETQ. The CDR3 length is 14 residues. Trimming removed 0 bases from V and 0 bases from J, with 7 bases in between. For the CDR3, the DNA is TGCGCCAGCAGCTTGGCAGGGAACTCCTACGAGCAGTACTTC. This gives the protein CASSLAGNSYEQYF.

A few counts support this clonotype. V and J are TRBV6-5 and TRBJ1-2; TRBD1 aligns across 9 bases. The trim removed 0 bases at V and 8 bases at J, leaving 7 bases unmatched. Looked up from germline, CDR1 is MNHEY and CDR2 is SVGAGI. This CDR3 has 15 amino acids. Here the CDR3 DNA reads TGTGCCAGCAGTTACTCGGGGACAGGGACGGCGGGCTACACCTTC. It is translated as CASSYSGTGTAGYTF.

The chain joins TRBV28 to TRBJ2-7; D is undetermined. The CDR3 contains 13 residues. Trimming stripped 6 bases from V and 3 bases from J, with 12 bases between. Germline-derived CDR1 and CDR2 are MDHEN and SYDVKM. In DNA, the CDR3 is TGTGCCAGCAGCCCCCCTATAATCTACGAGCAGTACTTC. Its protein product is CASSPPIIYEQYF.

The chain has TRBV12-3 or TRBV12-4 and TRBJ1-5; TRBD1 is a possible D gene (5 bases). Trimming shortened V by 5 bases and J by 7 bases, and 12 bases separated the two germline ends. The CDR3 runs to 13 residues. CDR3 in amino acids: CASSTFRVQPQHF. The CDR3 nucleotides read TGTGCCAGCAGTACATTCAGGGTACAGCCCCAGCATTTT.

There are a few counts of this clonotype. The V call is TRBV20-1, the J call TRBJ1-2; perhaps TRBD1 as D (6 bases). Germline CDR1 reads DFQATT; CDR2 reads SNEGSKA (reference sequence). The V end was cut by 1 base, the J end by 5 bases, with 23 bases between. The length of the CDR3 is 17 residues. CDR3 DNA sequence: TGCAGTGCTAGAGCGGTAGGACAGCTTCCGTTTTCTTATGGCTACACCTTC. This encodes CSARAVGQLPFSYGYTF.

The chain joins TRBV20-1 to TRBJ2-5; TRBD1 or TRBD2 may be the D gene (5 bases each). Per germline, CDR1 DFQATT and CDR2 SNEGSKA (reference sequence). The CDR3 has 13 residues. Trimming left V 3 bases short and J 4 bases short, with 12 bases between. The CDR3 DNA follows: TGCAGTGCTAGCGAGACGGGGCCAGAGACCCAGTACTTC. Translated, it gives CSASETGPETQYF.

This clonotype was found a few times. The chain links TRBV4-1 to TRBJ2-7; the match to TRBD2 covers 8 bases. The junction had 5 bases not matched to a gene; V was cut back by 4 bases and J by 3 bases. From germline, CDR1 is MGHRA and CDR2 YSYEKL. There are 14 residues in the CDR3. The CDR3 spells CASSRVAGLYEQYF. As DNA, the CDR3 is TGCGCCAGCAGCCGTGTAGCGGGGCTCTACGAGCAGTACTTC.

The chain employs TRBV7-6 and TRBJ2-1; D gene uncertain. Germline V lookup: CDR1 SGHVS, CDR2 FNYEAQ. The length of the CDR3 is 15 residues. Between the trimmed V and J ends, which lost 6 bases and 0 bases, there was a span of 12 bases. Here the CDR3 reads CASRKDSRSYNEQFF. The CDR3 DNA is TGTGCCAGCAGAAAAGACTCGCGCTCCTACAATGAGCAGTTCTTC. The full variable domain, in which reference TRBV7-6 and TRBJ2-1 provide the parts outside the CDR3, is GAGVSQSPRYKVTKRGQDVALRCDPISGHVSLYWYRQALGQGPEFLTYFNYEAQQDKSGLPNDRFSAERPEGSISTLTIQRTEQRDSAMYRCASRKDSRSYNEQFFGPGTRLTVL.

In its sample, this clonotype was seen a few times. V gene TRBV5-1 combines with J gene TRBJ2-7; a weak D match, TRBD2 (5 bases). V lost 3 bases to trimming and J lost 6 bases, with 13 bases between them. The CDR3 length is 13 residues. Germline CDR1 and CDR2: SGHRS and YFSETQ. The CDR3 loop reads CASSWRTPGEQYF. CDR3 sequence (DNA): TGCGCCAGCAGCTGGAGGACTCCTGGCGAGCAGTACTTC.

The chain uses TRBV6-1 and TRBJ2-7, with TRBD2 matching over 11 bases. The germline gives CDR1 MNHNS, CDR2 SASEGT. This CDR3 has 14 amino acids. V lost 6 bases and J lost 2; bases outside the gene matches: 3. For the CDR3, the DNA is TGTGCCAGCAGGATGACTAGCGGGACCTACGAGCAGTACTTC. This encodes CASRMTSGTYEQYF.

This clonotype was detected a few times. V and J are TRBV2 and TRBJ1-5; unclear D gene. From germline, CDR1 is SNHLY and CDR2 FYNNEI. The CDR3 consists of 15 residues. V lost 2 bases, J lost 5 bases, and 13 bases lay in between. The CDR3 DNA reads as TGTGCCAGCAGTGAATTCCTTTTCGGTGATCAGCCCCAGCATTTT. This sequence encodes CASSEFLFGDQPQHF.

This clonotype was seen a few times. This sequence joins TRBV4-1 and TRBJ2-1; the D is unclear. Deletions cut 4 bases from V and 3 bases from J, with 13 bases between. The germline V gene encodes CDR1 MGHRA and CDR2 YSYEKL. The CDR3 has 15 residues. The DNA for the CDR3 is TGCGCCAGCAGCCTTGTCGCGCAAAGCTACAATGAGCAGTTCTTC. As protein: CASSLVAQSYNEQFF.

The chain is built from TRBV29-1 and TRBJ1-5; tentative D call: TRBD1 (5 bases). The CDR3 is made up of 13 amino acids. V was cut by 1 base and J by 4 bases, with 8 bases left in between. In germline, CDR1 is SQVTM, CDR2 ANQGSEA. The CDR3 coding sequence is TGCAGCGTTGAAGGTCAGGGAAATCAGCCCCAGCATTTT. It yields the protein CSVEGQGNQPQHF. Together with reference TRBV29-1 and TRBJ1-5, the CDR3 gives the full variable domain: SAVISQKPSRDICQRGTSLTIQCQVDSQVTMMFWYRQQPGQSLTLIATANQGSEATYESGFVIDKFPISRPNLTFSTLTVSNMSPEDSSIYLCSVEGQGNQPQHFGDGTRLSIL.

This clonotype appeared many times. The chain combines TRBV4-1 with TRBJ2-5; 11 bases agree with TRBD2. The CDR3 is 18 amino acids. CDR1 and CDR2 (germline): MGHRA, YSYEKL. J gave up 0 bases and V 4 bases, and 10 bases lay outside the gene matches. Here the CDR3 reads CASSPGPTSGMYQETQYF. For the CDR3, the DNA is TGCGCCAGCAGCCCTGGCCCGACTAGCGGGATGTACCAAGAGACCCAGTACTTC.

This chain links TRBV19 with TRBJ1-5; perhaps TRBD1 as D (5 bases). The CDR3 covers 17 residues. The V gene lost 2 bases and the J gene lost 4 bases, with 18 bases spanning the gap. The germline gives CDR1 LNHDA, CDR2 SQIVND (reference sequence). In DNA form, the CDR3 reads TGTGCCAGTAGTATAAAGAGTCGGGGCCTCCTAAATCAGCCCCAGCATTTT. This translates into CASSIKSRGLLNQPQHF.

V usage is TRBV21-1 and J usage is TRBJ1-1; TRBD1, the table's D call, lacks a check against the DNA. TRBV21-1 is a listed pseudogene. The CDR3 contains 12 residues. CDR3 bases: TGTGCCAGCTCGTGCGGGGGTACTGAAGCTTTCTTT. Translating gives CASSCGGTEAFF.

This clonotype was seen repeatedly, ten times or more. The chain has TRBV9 and TRBJ2-1; 9 nucleotides line up with TRBD2. Trimming removed 4 bases from V and 9 bases from J; junction bases left unmatched: 17. CDR1 is SGDLS, CDR2 YYNGEE, per germline. The length of the CDR3 is 17 residues. CDR3 DNA sequence: TGTGCCAGCAGCCGAACCCCTAGCGGGGCCCGAGGCGGTGAGCAGTTCTTC. Its translation: CASSRTPSGARGGEQFF.

This clonotype was observed at least ten times. The rearrangement links TRBV2 to TRBJ2-2; D remains ambiguous. V was pared by 5 bases and J by 1 base, with 11 bases between. There are 15 residues in the CDR3. Germline values: CDR1 SNHLY, CDR2 FYNNEI. The CDR3 region has the DNA TGTGCCAGCAGTACTTTTGGTGGGAACACCGGGGAGCTGTTTTTT. Protein sequence: CASSTFGGNTGELFF.

The genes are TRBV20-1 and TRBJ2-7; 11 bases are a match to TRBD2. The trim removed 5 bases at V and 3 bases at J, leaving 9 bases unmatched. The CDR3 totals 15 residues. Germline V CDR1 and CDR2: DFQATT, SNEGSKA (reference sequence). CDR3 sequence (DNA): TGCAGTGCTCTGCCGATAGCGGGAGGGATCTACGAGCAGTACTTC. Residues: CSALPIAGGIYEQYF.

This clonotype was observed a few times. The chain joins TRBV30 to TRBJ2-3; D possibly uses TRBD1 or TRBD2 (7 bases each). The CDR3 extends over 16 amino acids. Trimming took off 4 bases at V and 6 bases at J, with 23 bases between the two ends. Germline loops: CDR1 GTSNPN, CDR2 SVGIG (reference sequence). The CDR3 sequence: CAWISQREGAGDTQYF. CDR3 DNA sequence: TGTGCCTGGATAAGCCAAAGGGAGGGGGCCGGGGATACGCAGTATTTT.

The J gene is TRBJ1-1, the V gene TRBV5-1, with TRBD1 matching over 8 bases. The CDR3 runs 16 residues. Germline values: CDR1 SGHRS, CDR2 YFSETQ. The trim removed 2 bases at V and 0 bases at J, leaving 6 bases unmatched. CDR3: CASSLTTGAMNTEAFF. In DNA, the CDR3 is TGCGCCAGCAGCTTAACGACAGGGGCCATGAACACTGAAGCTTTCTTT.

This clonotype was seen only a few times. The V and J genes are TRBV3-1 and TRBJ2-3; D possibly corresponds to TRBD2 (7 bases). Trimming pared 0 bases from V and 2 bases from J, leaving 15 bases between. The CDR3 covers 17 residues. Germline CDR1 LGHDT, CDR2 YNNKEL (reference sequence). Written as DNA, the CDR3 is TGTGCCAGCAGCCAAGAAAGGGGGAGGGCCGACACAGATACGCAGTATTTT. The encoded protein is CASSQERGRADTDTQYF.